Listed here is a single T cell receptor (beta chain). Some clones are missing from TCRdb's copy, which holds only in-frame ones; the method was immunoSEQ multiplex PCR. The sample records some 700,000 clones, roughly 90% being singletons. The data originate from a study of shared T cell receptors in the human thymus. The CDR3 loop spans 15 amino acids. V was trimmed by 5 bases and J by 1 base, leaving 14 bases between them. The germline V gene encodes CDR1 SGDLS and CDR2 YYNGEE. This same sample was also part of a study on human thymus T cells. That study reports: Related work showed strongly overlapping thymic repertoires across unrelated individuals.

The sequence came from a boy under three years old with a congenital heart defect. The chain combines TRBV9 with TRBJ2-3, with D possibly TRBD1 on 6 matching bases. The sample taken for sequencing was thymocytes. The CDR3 sequence is CASRKRGRGTDTQYF. The CDR3 DNA reads as TGTGCCAGCAGAAAGAGGGGGAGAGGCACAGATACGCAGTATTTT. Full variable domain (missing parts from reference TRBV9 and TRBJ2-3): DSGVTQTPKHLITATGQRVTLRCSPRSGDLSVYWYQQSLDQGLQFLIQYYNGEERAKGNILERFSAQQFPDLHSELNLSSLELGDSALYFCASRKRGRGTDTQYFGPGTRLTVL.